The 27 T cell receptor beta chains below all came from one sample that was sequenced in a study of T cells of healthy individuals. TCRdb re-called the 5' RACE reads through MiXCR, storing one row per CDR3 protein. This table has 95,000 to 100,000 distinct CDR3 sequences, under 20% appearing once. All receptors derive from a human donor in good health.

This clonotype was found a few times. The J gene is TRBJ2-2, the V gene TRBV28, with a tentative D call TRBD1 (6 bases). The CDR3 is 17 residues long. The V end was cut by 3 bases, the J end by 1 base, with 15 bases between. CDR1 and CDR2 from the germline V gene are MDHEN and SYDVKM. Here the CDR3 DNA reads TGTGCCAGCAGTTTCCCTGGGGGCCCCCTGAACACCGGGGAGCTGTTTTTT. This gives the protein CASSFPGGPLNTGELFF.

This clonotype has only a few counts. The chain carries TRBV27 and TRBJ2-3; 8 bases agree with TRBD1. The CDR3 covers 14 residues. Germline CDR1 MNHEY, CDR2 SMNVEV (reference sequence). V dropped 3 bases and J dropped 3; count of bases not matched to a gene: 2. This CDR3 reads CASSFGQGTDTQYF. DNA for the CDR3: TGTGCCAGCAGTTTCGGACAGGGAACAGATACGCAGTATTTT.

A few counts support this clonotype. The rearrangement links TRBV21-1 to TRBJ2-7; TRBD2 was called by the table and not checked on the DNA. TRBV21-1 is termed a pseudogene. CDR3 size: 14 residues. As DNA, the CDR3 is TGTGCCAGCAGCAGTGCGTGGACTCTGGCTGAGCAGTACTTC. This gives the protein CASSSAWTLAEQYF.

The sample holds many counts of this clonotype. The rearrangement links TRBV10-3 to TRBJ1-2; D is uncertain. CDR1 ENHRY and CDR2 SYGVKD come from the germline V gene. This CDR3 has 11 amino acids. Trimming left V 3 bases short and J 1 base short, with 0 bases between. The CDR3 DNA follows: TGTGCCATCAGTGATAACTATGGCTACACCTTC. Amino acids: CAISDNYGYTF.

This clonotype was found many times. The V call is TRBV2, the J call TRBJ1-6; D possibly corresponds to TRBD1 (6 bases). The germline CDR1 and CDR2 sequences are SNHLY and FYNNEI. V was shortened by 2 bases and J by 5 bases, with 10 bases between the two germline ends. The CDR3 has 15 amino acids. CDR3 bases: TGTGCCAGCAGTGAACAGGGGTCGGATAATTCACCCCTCCACTTT. Its protein is CASSEQGSDNSPLHF.

The rearrangement uses TRBV20-1 and TRBJ2-7; 8 nucleotides agree with TRBD2. The CDR3 contains 11 residues. CDR1 DFQATT and CDR2 SNEGSKA come from the germline V gene (reference sequence). DNA of the CDR3: TGCAGGGCGGGGGGCATATACGAGCAGTACTTC. Its translation: CRAGGIYEQYF.

The J gene is TRBJ2-7, the V gene TRBV20-1; D perhaps matches TRBD1 (5 bases). The CDR3 has 13 residues. From germline, CDR1 is DFQATT and CDR2 SNEGSKA (reference sequence). V was clipped by 0 bases and J by 7 bases, with 13 bases between them. The CDR3 protein is CSARDQDNGEQYF. The CDR3 DNA reads as TGCAGTGCTAGAGATCAGGACAACGGAGAGCAGTACTTC.

To note about this clonotype: At one of its ends the junction is not consistent with the germline gene, which may arise from a read error. The chain combines TRBV27 with TRBJ1-1, with TRBD1 matching over 7 bases. Germline CDR1 and CDR2: MNHEY and SMNVEV (reference sequence). The CDR3 has 14 residues. Here the CDR3 DNA reads TGTGTCAGCAGGGGCAGGGGGGCGCCCACTGAAGCTTTCTTT. It translates to CVSRGRGAPTEAFF.

This clonotype was counted at least ten times. The DNA for the CDR3 is TGTGCCAGCAGCTTTAGCGGGAGCTCCTACGAGCAGTACTTC. Encoded protein: CASSFSGSSYEQYF. J is TRBJ2-7 and V is TRBV7-2, with 9 bases matching TRBD2. V was clipped by 3 bases and J by 0 bases; unmatched bases: 0. There are 14 residues in the CDR3. Germline V gene lookup returns CDR1 SGHTA and CDR2 FQGNSA.

This clonotype has at least ten counts. This chain connects TRBV7-9 to TRBJ2-1; no reliable D call. The CDR3 extends over 12 amino acids. Germline V gene data show CDR1 as SEHNR and CDR2 as FQNEAQ (reference sequence). With 6 bases removed from V and 1 base from J, the gap between germline ends came to 4 bases. This chain's CDR3 is CASSLSYNEQFF. The DNA of the CDR3 is TGTGCCAGCAGTTTATCCTACAATGAGCAGTTCTTC.

This clonotype came up many times. CDR3 sequence reads: CASSPGSGSEQYF. As DNA, the CDR3 is TGCGCCAGCAGCCCCGGGTCCGGGAGCGAGCAGTACTTC. V and J are TRBV4-1 and TRBJ2-7; D may be TRBD2 (6 bases). CDR3 length: 13 residues. From germline, CDR1 is MGHRA and CDR2 YSYEKL. With 4 bases removed from V and 6 bases from J, the gap between germline ends came to 13 bases.

In its sample, this clonotype was seen many times. V is TRBV30 and J is TRBJ2-2; D call uncertain. The CDR3 has 14 residues. Germline V lookup: CDR1 GTSNPN, CDR2 SVGIG (reference sequence). Trimming cost V 3 bases and J 1 base, with 9 bases left between them. CDR3 DNA: TGTGCCTGGAGAAACGGGCAGAACACCGGGGAGCTGTTTTTT. Translating gives CAWRNGQNTGELFF.

The rearrangement links TRBV6-5 to TRBJ2-6; D is ambiguous. CDR1 and CDR2 (germline): MNHEY, SVGAGI. Trimming left V 6 bases short and J 3 bases short, with 12 bases between. This CDR3 comprises 15 residues. CDR3 sequence: CASRRKGIGANVLTF. CDR3 coding DNA: TGTGCCAGCAGGAGAAAAGGGATTGGGGCCAACGTCCTGACTTTC.

This clonotype was recorded a few times. The chain recombines TRBV6-5 with TRBJ2-7, with TRBD2 matching 11 bases. There are 15 residues in the CDR3. CDR1 is MNHEY and CDR2 is SVGAGI in the germline V gene. V shed 5 bases, J shed 0 bases, and the junction held 3 bases outside the gene matches. The CDR3 nucleotides are TGTGCCAGCAGTCCTAGCGGGGGGCCCTCCTACGAGCAGTACTTC. Its translation is CASSPSGGPSYEQYF.

This clonotype has more than one count but fewer than ten. The genes are TRBV6-6 and TRBJ1-4; D gene unclear. V lost 2 bases, J lost 4 bases, and 8 bases lay in between. Germline V gene data show CDR1 as MNHNY and CDR2 as SVGAGI (reference sequence). CDR3 size: 14 residues. CDR3 in amino acids: CASSYKANNEKLFF. DNA of the CDR3: TGTGCCAGCAGTTACAAGGCGAATAATGAAAAACTGTTTTTT.

This clonotype was recorded a few times. The chain's CDR3 is CASSQASAELAGEVEQYF. The CDR3 DNA follows: TGTGCCAGCAGCCAAGCCTCGGCCGAACTAGCGGGAGAGGTTGAGCAGTACTTC. This chain uses TRBV4-2 with TRBJ2-7; 11 positions match TRBD2. J was trimmed by 7 bases and V by 1 base; bases with no gene match: 15. The CDR3 covers 18 residues. Germline V gene data show CDR1 as LGHNA and CDR2 as YNFKEQ.

In its sample, this clonotype was seen many times. The gene calls are TRBV12-3 or TRBV12-4 and TRBJ1-1, with D unresolved. The CDR3 runs 13 residues. V was shortened by 0 bases and J by 7 bases, with 9 bases between the two germline ends. The CDR3 loop reads CASSLALPSEAFF. The CDR3 DNA reads as TGTGCCAGCAGTTTAGCCCTTCCAAGTGAAGCTTTCTTT.

The chain has TRBV20-1 and TRBJ2-1; 12 positions agree with TRBD2. Unmatched junction bases numbered 6, after V lost 2 bases and J lost 7 bases. CDR1 DFQATT and CDR2 SNEGSKA come from the germline V gene (reference sequence). CDR3 length: 15 residues. CDR3 DNA sequence: TGCAGTGCTAGATCGACTAGCGGGAGTAGAAATGAGCAGTTCTTC. Its translation is CSARSTSGSRNEQFF.

The V and J genes are TRBV29-1 and TRBJ1-5; D may be TRBD1 (5 bases). This CDR3 has 12 amino acids. Trimming removed 4 bases from V and 7 bases from J, with 11 bases in between. Germline CDR1 SQVTM, CDR2 ANQGSEA. CDR3 in DNA: TGCAGCGTTGCGTTCGGGACCCAGCCCCAGCATTTT. It translates to CSVAFGTQPQHF.

This clonotype was seen at least ten times. V is TRBV7-2 and J is TRBJ2-2; D might be TRBD1 (5 bases). V lost 1 base and J 9 bases, leaving 15 bases between the germline ends. Germline V gene sequence: CDR1 SGHTA, CDR2 FQGNSA. CDR3 length equals 15 residues. As DNA, the CDR3 is TGTGCCAGCAGCTTAGTTCATCTAGGGGCAAGGGAGCTGTTTTTT. As protein: CASSLVHLGARELFF.

By sample share, this clonotype is medium-sized. V and J are TRBV7-8 and TRBJ2-5; D is undetermined. In germline, CDR1 is SGHVS, CDR2 FQNEAQ. There are 11 residues in the CDR3. V was pared by 5 bases and J by 5 bases, with 6 bases between. CDR3: CASSTRETQYF. The DNA of the CDR3 is TGTGCCAGCAGCACACGGGAGACCCAGTACTTC.

This chain uses TRBV5-1 with TRBJ1-6; D remains unclear. This CDR3 is 15 amino acids long. CDR1 is SGHRS, CDR2 YFSETQ, per germline. Trimming took 2 bases from V and 4 from J, leaving 10 bases between them. The CDR3 DNA reads TGCGCCAGCAGCTTCCTGGGTCCTTATAATTCACCCCTCCACTTT. This sequence encodes CASSFLGPYNSPLHF.

V gene TRBV20-1 combines with J gene TRBJ2-3; TRBD2 matches 12 bases. Unmatched junction bases numbered 5, after V lost 6 bases and J lost 4 bases. The CDR3 extends over 14 amino acids. Looked up from germline, CDR1 is DFQATT and CDR2 is SNEGSKA (reference sequence). The chain's CDR3 is CSAGLAGGPDTQYF. The CDR3, as DNA: TGCAGTGCCGGGCTAGCGGGAGGGCCAGATACGCAGTATTTT.

The rearrangement uses TRBV2 and TRBJ2-3; no reliable D call. This CDR3 comprises 15 residues. Germline V gene lookup returns CDR1 SNHLY and CDR2 FYNNEI. Trimming pared 4 bases from V and 0 bases from J, leaving 11 bases between. The CDR3 DNA reads as TGTGCCAGCAGTGCCTGGGGTGGTAGCACAGATACGCAGTATTTT. Protein sequence: CASSAWGGSTDTQYF.

The chain couples TRBV18 to TRBJ2-5, with D possibly TRBD1 on 5 matching bases. Germline CDR1 KGHSH, CDR2 LQKENI. Trimming left V 3 bases short and J 5 bases short, with 13 bases between. The CDR3 is 14 amino acids. CDR3 sequence reads: CASSPQTEVETQYF. The CDR3 DNA reads TGTGCCAGCTCACCCCAGACAGAGGTGGAGACCCAGTACTTC.

This clonotype was observed many times. The rearrangement uses TRBV29-1 and TRBJ2-1; 7 positions match TRBD2. Unmatched junction bases numbered 5, after V lost 1 base and J lost 5 bases. In germline, CDR1 is SQVTM, CDR2 ANQGSEA. The CDR3 length is 14 residues. The CDR3 coding sequence is TGCAGCGTTGAAGGTCTAGCGGACGACAATGAGCAGTTCTTC. This encodes CSVEGLADDNEQFF.

V usage is TRBV24-1 and J usage is TRBJ2-4; 7 nucleotides match TRBD1. The CDR3 covers 15 residues. The V segment lost 4 bases and the J segment 6 bases; nucleotides outside the gene matches: 8. The germline V gene encodes CDR1 KGHDR and CDR2 SFDVKD. The CDR3, as DNA: TGTGCCACCAGTGACCAGCGACAGGGTCGAAACATTCAGTACTTC. Amino acid sequence: CATSDQRQGRNIQYF.